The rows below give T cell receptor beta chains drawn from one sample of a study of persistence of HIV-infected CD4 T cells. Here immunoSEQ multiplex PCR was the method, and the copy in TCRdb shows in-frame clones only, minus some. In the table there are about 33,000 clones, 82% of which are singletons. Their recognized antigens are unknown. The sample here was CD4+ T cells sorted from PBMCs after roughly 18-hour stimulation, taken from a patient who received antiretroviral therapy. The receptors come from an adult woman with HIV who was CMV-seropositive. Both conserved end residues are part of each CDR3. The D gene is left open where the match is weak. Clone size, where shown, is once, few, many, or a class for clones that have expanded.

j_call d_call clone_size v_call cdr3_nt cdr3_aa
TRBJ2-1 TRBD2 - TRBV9 TGTGCCAGCAGCGTAGAGGGTAGCGGGTACAATGAGCAGTTCTTC CASSVEGSGYNEQFF
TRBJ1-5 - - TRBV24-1 TGTGCCACCAGTGTCGGAGGGACCCTGGGGCGCAATCAGCCCCAGCATTTT CATSVGGTLGRNQPQHF
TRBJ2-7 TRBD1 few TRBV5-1 TGCGCCAGCAGCTCGAATCCGGGACAGTATTACTACGAGCAGTACTTC CASSSNPGQYYYEQYF
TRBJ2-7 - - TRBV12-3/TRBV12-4 TGTGCCAGCACCCACGGGGTTTACGAGCAGTACTTC CASTHGVYEQYF
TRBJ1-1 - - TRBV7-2 TGTGCCAGCAGCTTAGATACTTGGATGAACACTGAAGCTTTCTTT CASSLDTWMNTEAFF
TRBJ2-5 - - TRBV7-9 TGTGCCAGCAACCTCTCGGGCCAAGAGACCCAGTACTTC CASNLSGQETQYF
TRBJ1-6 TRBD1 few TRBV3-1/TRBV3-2 TGTGCCAGCAGCCCCGCCGGACAGGGGAATTCACCCCTCCACTTT CASSPAGQGNSPLHF
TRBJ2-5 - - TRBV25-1 TGTGCCAGCAGTGAATTAGGCAGCCAAGAGACCCAGTACTTC CASSELGSQETQYF
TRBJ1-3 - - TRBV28 TGTGCCAGCATCAGTCGCGGGGGCGCGGGTGGAAACACCATATATTTT CASISRGGAGGNTIYF
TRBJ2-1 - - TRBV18 TGTGCCAGCTCACTTGTTCTAAGAGTTGACAATGAGCAGTTCTTC CASSLVLRVDNEQFF
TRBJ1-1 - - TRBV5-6 TGTGCCAGCAGCTCTCCCCGGGACGAAAGGTCTGAAGCTTTCTTT CASSSPRDERSEAFF
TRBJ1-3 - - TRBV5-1 TGCGCCAGCAGCGGAAGTGGAAACACCATATATTTT CASSGSGNTIYF
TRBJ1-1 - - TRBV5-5 TGTGCCAGCAGCTTAGACAGGACGGGTAGAAGGAACACTGAAGCTTTCTTT CASSLDRTGRRNTEAFF
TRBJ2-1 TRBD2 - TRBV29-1 TGCATTACCAGAGGGACTAGGCCACACAATGAGCAGTTCTTC CITRGTRPHNEQFF
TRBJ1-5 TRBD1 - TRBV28 TGTGCCAGCAGAAGAACCGGGACAGGGTATAGCAATCAGCCCCAGCATTTT CASRRTGTGYSNQPQHF
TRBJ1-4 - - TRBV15 TGTGCCACCAGCAGAGGTCAGCACAATGAAAAACTGTTTTTT CATSRGQHNEKLFF
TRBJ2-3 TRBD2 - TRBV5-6 TGTGCCAGCAGCTTGGATGGCGGGACTACCGCCCCCGCGCAGTATTTT CASSLDGGTTAPAQYF
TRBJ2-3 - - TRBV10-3 TGTGCCATCAGTGGAGATTCCGGGACTTACAATTGGGATACGCAGTATTTT CAISGDSGTYNWDTQYF
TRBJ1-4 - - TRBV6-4 TGTGCCAGCAGCCTCCCCAGGCGCGGGGAAAAACTGTTTTTT CASSLPRRGEKLFF
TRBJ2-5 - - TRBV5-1 TGCGCCAGCAGCTTGGGGCGGCAGCGAGAGACCCAGTACTTC CASSLGRQRETQYF
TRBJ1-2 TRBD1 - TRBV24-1 TGTGCCACCCAACAGGGGGCTGGGGGCTACACCTTC CATQQGAGGYTF
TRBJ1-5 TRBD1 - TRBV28 TGTGCCAGCAGTTCCCGGACAGGGACCACCAATCAGCCCCAGCATTTT CASSSRTGTTNQPQHF
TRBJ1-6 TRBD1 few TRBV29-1 TGCAGCGCCCGACAGGGAAATTCACCCCTCCACTTT CSARQGNSPLHF
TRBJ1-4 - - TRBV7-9 TGTGCCAGCAGCTTATCCAGGGGCGATGAAAAACTGTTTTTT CASSLSRGDEKLFF
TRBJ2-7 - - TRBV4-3 TGCGCCAGCAGCCAAGGCCTTAGCGGAACCTACGAGCAGTACTTC CASSQGLSGTYEQYF
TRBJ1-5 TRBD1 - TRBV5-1 TGCGCCAGCAGCGCCGGGACAGGGGATCAGCCCCAGCATTTT CASSAGTGDQPQHF
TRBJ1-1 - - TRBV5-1 TGCGCCAGCAGCTTGGGAAGGGGCGGGTCGGGTGAAGCTTTCTTT CASSLGRGGSGEAFF
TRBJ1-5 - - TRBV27 TGTGCCAGCAGTTTGGATTGGCCCCAGCATTTT CASSLDWPQHF
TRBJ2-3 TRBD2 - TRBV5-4 TGTGCCAGCAGCCGACTAGCGGGATCGGTCCTCCCAGATACGCAGTATTTT CASSRLAGSVLPDTQYF
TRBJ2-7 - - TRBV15 TGTGCCACCAGAATGGGCGATGGGTCCGTCTGGGAGCAGTACTTC CATRMGDGSVWEQYF
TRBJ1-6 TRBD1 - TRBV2 TGTGCCAGCATGGGACAGAATCCGATGGGCAATTCACCCCTCCACTTT CASMGQNPMGNSPLHF
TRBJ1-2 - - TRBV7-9 TGTGCCAGCAGCTCCGGGACGGCCTATGGCTACACCTTC CASSSGTAYGYTF
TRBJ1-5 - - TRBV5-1 TGCGCCAGCAGCTTGGAGGCAGGGGGCAATCAGCCCCAGCATTTT CASSLEAGGNQPQHF
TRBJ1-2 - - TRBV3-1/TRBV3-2 TGTGCCAGCAGCCCCTCGGGAGAGAATGGCTACACCTTC CASSPSGENGYTF
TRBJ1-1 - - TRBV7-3 TGTGCCAGCAGCACCCAGAAGAACACTGAAGCTTTCTTT CASSTQKNTEAFF
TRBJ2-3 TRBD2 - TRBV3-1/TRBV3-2 TGTGCCAGCAGCCAAGTTCAGAGACTAGCGGGGACGACAAACACAGATACGCAGTATTTT CASSQVQRLAGTTNTDTQYF
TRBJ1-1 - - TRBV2 TGTGCCAGCAGCCCCGGACCCTCCACTGAAGCTTTCTTT CASSPGPSTEAFF
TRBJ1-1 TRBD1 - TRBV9 TGTGCCAGCAGCGTGACAGGGACCACTGAAGCTTTCTTT CASSVTGTTEAFF
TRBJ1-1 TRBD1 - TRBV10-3 TGTGCCATCACCGGAAGGACAGGGTTGAACACTGAAGCTTTCTTT CAITGRTGLNTEAFF
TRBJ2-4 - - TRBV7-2 TGTGCCAGCAGCCCAAGTTGGGGGAGCAAAAACATTCAGTACTTC CASSPSWGSKNIQYF
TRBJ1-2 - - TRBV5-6 TGTGCCAGCAGCTTGGCAGCTGGTACAGGCCCTGGTGGCTACACCTTC CASSLAAGTGPGGYTF
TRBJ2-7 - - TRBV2 TGTGCCAGCAGTGAAGACAGCAACTACGAGCAGTACTTC CASSEDSNYEQYF
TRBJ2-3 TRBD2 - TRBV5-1 TGCGCCAGCAGCTTGGCATACGCGGGAGGGGGTACAGATACGCAGTATTTT CASSLAYAGGGTDTQYF
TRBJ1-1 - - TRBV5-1 TGCGCCAGCAGCCCTTCCGCGACGACGGGCACTGAAGCTTTCTTT CASSPSATTGTEAFF
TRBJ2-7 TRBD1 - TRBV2 TGTGCCAGCACTATACAGGGGCCCTCCTCCTACGAGCAGTACTTC CASTIQGPSSYEQYF
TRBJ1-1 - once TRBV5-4 TGTGCCAGCAGCGTCGACCTAATGAACACTGAAGCTTTCTTT CASSVDLMNTEAFF
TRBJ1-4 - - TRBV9 TGTGCCAGCAGCGGCCCTGGGACCCGGGGCGAAAAACTGTTTTTT CASSGPGTRGEKLFF
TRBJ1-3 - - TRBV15 TGTGCCACCAGCAGAGACAGGGCTAGGGGAAACACCATATATTTT CATSRDRARGNTIYF
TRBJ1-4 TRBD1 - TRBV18 TGTGCCAGCTCACCTAATTCTGGGACAGCCAAGAATGAAAAACTGTTTTTT CASSPNSGTAKNEKLFF
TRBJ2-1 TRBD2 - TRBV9 TGTGCCAGCAGCGGACTAGCGGGGAAATCGTACAATGAGCAGTTCTTC CASSGLAGKSYNEQFF
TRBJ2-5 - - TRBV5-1 TGCGCCAGCACCTTATCGTCAGTGGGTGGAGAGACCCAGTACTTC CASTLSSVGGETQYF
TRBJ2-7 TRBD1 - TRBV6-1 TGTGCCAGCAGTGAAGGGACAGGCTTTCCCTACGAGCAGTACTTC CASSEGTGFPYEQYF